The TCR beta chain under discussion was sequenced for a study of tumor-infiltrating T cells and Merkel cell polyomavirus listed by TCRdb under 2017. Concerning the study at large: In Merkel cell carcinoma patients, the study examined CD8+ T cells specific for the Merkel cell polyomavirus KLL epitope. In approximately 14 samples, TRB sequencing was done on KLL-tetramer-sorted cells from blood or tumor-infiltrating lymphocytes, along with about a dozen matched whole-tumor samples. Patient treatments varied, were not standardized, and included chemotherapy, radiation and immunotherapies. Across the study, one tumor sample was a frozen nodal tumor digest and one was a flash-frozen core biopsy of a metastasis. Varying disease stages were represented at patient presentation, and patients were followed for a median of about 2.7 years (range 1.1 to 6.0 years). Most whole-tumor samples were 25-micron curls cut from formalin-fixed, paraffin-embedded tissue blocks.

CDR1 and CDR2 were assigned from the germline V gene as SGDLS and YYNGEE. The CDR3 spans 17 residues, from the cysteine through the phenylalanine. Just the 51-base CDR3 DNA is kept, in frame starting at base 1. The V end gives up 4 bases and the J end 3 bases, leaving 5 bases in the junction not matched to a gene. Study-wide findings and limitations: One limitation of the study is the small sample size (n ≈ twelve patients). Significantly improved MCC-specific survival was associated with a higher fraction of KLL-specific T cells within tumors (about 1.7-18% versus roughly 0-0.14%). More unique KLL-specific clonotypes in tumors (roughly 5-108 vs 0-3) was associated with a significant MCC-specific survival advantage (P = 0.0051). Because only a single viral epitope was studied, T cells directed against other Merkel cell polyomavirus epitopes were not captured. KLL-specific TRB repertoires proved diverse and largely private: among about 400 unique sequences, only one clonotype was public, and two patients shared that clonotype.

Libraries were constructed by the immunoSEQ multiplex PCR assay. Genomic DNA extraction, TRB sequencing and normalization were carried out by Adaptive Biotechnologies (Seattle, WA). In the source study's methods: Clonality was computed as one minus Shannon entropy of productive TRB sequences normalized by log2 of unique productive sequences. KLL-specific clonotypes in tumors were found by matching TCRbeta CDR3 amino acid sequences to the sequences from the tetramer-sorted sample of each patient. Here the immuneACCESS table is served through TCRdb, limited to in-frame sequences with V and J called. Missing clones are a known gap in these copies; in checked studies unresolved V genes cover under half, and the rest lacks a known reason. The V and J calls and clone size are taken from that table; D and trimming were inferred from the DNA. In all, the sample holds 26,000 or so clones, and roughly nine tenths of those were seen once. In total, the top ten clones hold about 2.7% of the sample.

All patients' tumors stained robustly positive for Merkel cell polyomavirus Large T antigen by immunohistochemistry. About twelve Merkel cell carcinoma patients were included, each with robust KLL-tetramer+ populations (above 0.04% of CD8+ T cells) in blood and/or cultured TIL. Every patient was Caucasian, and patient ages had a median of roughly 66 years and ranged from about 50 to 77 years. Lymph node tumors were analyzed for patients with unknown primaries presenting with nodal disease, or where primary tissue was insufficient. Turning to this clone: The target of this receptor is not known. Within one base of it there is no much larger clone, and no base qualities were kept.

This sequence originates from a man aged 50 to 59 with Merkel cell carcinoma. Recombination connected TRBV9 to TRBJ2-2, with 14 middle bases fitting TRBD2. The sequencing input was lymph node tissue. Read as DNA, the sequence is TGTGCCAGCAGCCGGGGACTAGCGGGAGAGGACACCGGGGAGCTGTTTTTT. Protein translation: CASSRGLAGEDTGELFF. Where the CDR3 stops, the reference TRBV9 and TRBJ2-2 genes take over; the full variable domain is DSGVTQTPKHLITATGQRVTLRCSPRSGDLSVYWYQQSLDQGLQFLIQYYNGEERAKGNILERFSAQQFPDLHSELNLSSLELGDSALYFCASSRGLAGEDTGELFFGEGSRLTVL.